The rows below give T cell receptor beta chains drawn from one sample of a study of T cell responses to AZD1222 COVID-19 vaccine. Clones were sequenced by immunoSEQ multiplex PCR, and TCRdb holds only the in-frame ones, with some missing. The data contain tens of thousands of clones, 85% to 90% of them singletons. Sequenced here: peripheral blood, sampled on day 0 of AZD1222 vaccination. The receptors stem from an adult in good health. The CDR3 runs from the conserved cysteine through the conserved F or W. A D gene is named only where the DNA matches it firmly. Only part of the rows carry a size: once, few, many, or a class if the clone is expanded.

TRBV11-3	TRBJ1-1	NA	TRBD1	TGTGCCAGCAGCTTAGCTTGGACAGGGGTGAACACTGAAGCTTTCTTT	CASSLAWTGVNTEAFF
TRBV5-1	TRBJ2-2	NA	NA	TGCGCCAGCAGCCCTGGTTGGGGGGAGAAAAGGGCCGGGGAGCTGTTTTTT	CASSPGWGEKRAGELFF
TRBV7-8	TRBJ1-5	NA	NA	TGTGCCAGCAGCTCGCATTTGTGGAGCAATCAGCCCCAGCATTTT	CASSSHLWSNQPQHF
TRBV27	TRBJ1-1	NA	NA	TGTGCCAGCAGTTTATACGGCAGGGAAGGGGAACGGGTTGAAGCTTTCTTT	CASSLYGREGERVEAFF
TRBV28	TRBJ2-7	NA	NA	TGTGCCAGCCTCACCGGGGGCCACAATTCGGTCGCCGAGCAGTACTTC	CASLTGGHNSVAEQYF
TRBV15	TRBJ1-1	NA	NA	TGTGCCACCAGCAGAGATCCAAAAACGGGGGTGAACACTGAAGCTTTCTTT	CATSRDPKTGVNTEAFF
TRBV5-1	TRBJ1-1	NA	NA	TGCGCCAGCAGCTTGGCCAGCGTGAACACTGAAGCTTTCTTT	CASSLASVNTEAFF
TRBV2	TRBJ1-2	NA	TRBD1	TGTGCCAGCAGAACCCGGACAGGGGGTGTTCTTTATGGCTACACCTTC	CASRTRTGGVLYGYTF
TRBV25-1	TRBJ1-2	NA	NA	TGTGCCAGCAGTGGGGTGGTTCGCAATGGCTACACCTTC	CASSGVVRNGYTF
TRBV19	TRBJ2-1	few	NA	TGTGCCAGTAGTAGTATTCTCCAGGGGGGGGAACACTACAATGAGCAGTTCTTC	CASSSILQGGEHYNEQFF
TRBV7-2	TRBJ2-3	NA	TRBD2	TGTGCCAGCAGCCCGGTGACTAGCGGGGGCACAGATACGCAGTATTTT	CASSPVTSGGTDTQYF
TRBV5-6	TRBJ1-5	NA	NA	TGTGCCAGCAGCTTCTACGACAGTAATTATCAGCCCCAGCATTTT	CASSFYDSNYQPQHF
TRBV5-1	TRBJ1-5	NA	NA	TGCGCCAGCAGCTTGGTTGATCCGGGTCCCTTCAATCAGCCCCAGCATTTT	CASSLVDPGPFNQPQHF
TRBV7-2	TRBJ1-1	NA	NA	TGTGCCAGCAGCCCACAGGGAAGGAACACTGAAGCTTTCTTT	CASSPQGRNTEAFF
TRBV30	TRBJ2-6	NA	NA	TGTGCCTGGAGTAGGGATGCTGGGGCCAACGTCCTGACTTTC	CAWSRDAGANVLTF
TRBV7-9	TRBJ2-2	NA	NA	TGTGCCAGCAGCTCATGGGCAGGGTTCACCGGGGAGCTGTTTTTT	CASSSWAGFTGELFF
TRBV19	TRBJ2-1	NA	TRBD1	TGTGCCAGTAGTATAGGGCAGGGGGCCTACAATGAGCAGTTCTTC	CASSIGQGAYNEQFF
TRBV10-3	TRBJ1-2	once	NA	TGTGCCACCTCCGCGGGCGGGCGGGGAACCCTACTCCCTTATGGCTACACCTTC	CATSAGGRGTLLPYGYTF
TRBV6-5	TRBJ1-3	NA	TRBD1	TGTGCCAGCAGGGACCGGGACAGGGGACGAAACACCATATATTTT	CASRDRDRGRNTIYF
TRBV6-5	TRBJ1-3	NA	NA	TGTGCCAGCCTACCGGGGGGCTCTGGAAACACCATATATTTT	CASLPGGSGNTIYF
TRBV18	TRBJ1-6	NA	NA	TGTGCCAGCTCACCGGCCAGCCTATATAATTCACCCCTCCACTTT	CASSPASLYNSPLHF
TRBV6-1	TRBJ1-3	once	NA	TGTGCCAGCAGTGAAGCGGCGCCTAACACCATATATTTT	CASSEAAPNTIYF